This T cell receptor (beta chain) was profiled in a study of T cell responses to AZD1222 COVID-19 vaccine. Study-wide points: At study baseline, merely more than 5 AZD1222 recipients were seropositive. Repertoires in all cases were sampled only once the peak T cell response had passed. Within unmutated variant regions lay the reported targets of nearly half of spike-specific TCRs. At 160-218 and 743-854, vaccine-associated CD4 TCRs were dominant, and they spanned spike.

TCRdb keeps only in-frame clones here, not all; method: immunoSEQ multiplex PCR. The sample records 150,000 to 180,000 clones, about 85% being singletons. About this clone: Its antigen remains unidentified.

Germline values: CDR1 KGHDR, CDR2 SFDVKD. Trimming pared 4 bases from V and 4 bases from J, leaving 4 bases between. There are 12 residues in the CDR3. V gene TRBV24-1 combines with J gene TRBJ1-5; D is uncertain. This clonotype was sampled from an adult in good health. Source: peripheral blood, taken on day 0 of AZD1222 vaccination. The CDR3 region is CATSEGNQPQHF. For the CDR3, the DNA is TGTGCCACCAGTGAGGGGAATCAGCCCCAGCATTTT.